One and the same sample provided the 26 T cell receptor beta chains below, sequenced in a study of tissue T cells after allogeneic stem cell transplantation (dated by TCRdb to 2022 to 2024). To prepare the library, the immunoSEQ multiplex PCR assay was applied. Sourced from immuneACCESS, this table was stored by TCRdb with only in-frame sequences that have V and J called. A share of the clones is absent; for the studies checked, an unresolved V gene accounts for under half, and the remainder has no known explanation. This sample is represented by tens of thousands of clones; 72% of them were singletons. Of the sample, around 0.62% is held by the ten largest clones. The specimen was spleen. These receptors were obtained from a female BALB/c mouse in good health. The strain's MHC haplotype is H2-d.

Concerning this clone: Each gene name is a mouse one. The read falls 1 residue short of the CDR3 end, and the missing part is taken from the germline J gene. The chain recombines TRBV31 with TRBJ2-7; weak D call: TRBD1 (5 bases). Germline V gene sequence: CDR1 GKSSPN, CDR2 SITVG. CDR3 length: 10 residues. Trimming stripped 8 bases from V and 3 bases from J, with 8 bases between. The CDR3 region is CAQDNYEQYF. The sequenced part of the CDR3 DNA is TGTGCCCAGGACAACTATGAACAGTAC.

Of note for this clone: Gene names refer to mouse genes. The sequenced part of the CDR3 DNA is TGTGCCAGCAGGGACAGGAGCTCCTATGAACAGTAC. It specifies CASRDRSSYEQY. The full CDR3 is CASRDRSSYEQYF. The chain combines TRBV13-1 with TRBJ2-7; 7 nucleotides match TRBD1. The CDR3 end is not reached by the read, which stops 1 residue before it; the germline J gene fills it in. The length of the CDR3 is 13 residues. V shed 5 bases and J 0 bases; nucleotides not matched to a gene: 2. Germline V gene sequence: CDR1 NSHNY, CDR2 SYGAGN.

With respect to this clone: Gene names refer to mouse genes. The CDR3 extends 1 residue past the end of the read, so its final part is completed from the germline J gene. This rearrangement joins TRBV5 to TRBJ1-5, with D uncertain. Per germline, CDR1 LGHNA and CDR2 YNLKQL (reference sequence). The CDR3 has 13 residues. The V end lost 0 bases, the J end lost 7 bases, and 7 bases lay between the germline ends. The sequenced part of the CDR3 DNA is TGTGCCAGCAGCCAAGATGCACAGCAGGCTCCGCTT. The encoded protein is CASSQDAQQAPL. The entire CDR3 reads CASSQDAQQAPLF.

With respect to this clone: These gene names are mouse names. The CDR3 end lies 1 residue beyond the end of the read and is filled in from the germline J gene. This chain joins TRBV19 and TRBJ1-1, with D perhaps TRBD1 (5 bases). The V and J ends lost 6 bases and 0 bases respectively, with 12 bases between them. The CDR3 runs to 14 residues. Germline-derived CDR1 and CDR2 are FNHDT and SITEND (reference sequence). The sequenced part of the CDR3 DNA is TGTGCCAGCAAGTCCCCGACAGCAAACACAGAAGTCTTC. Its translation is CASKSPTANTEVF. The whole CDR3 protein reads CASKSPTANTEVFF.

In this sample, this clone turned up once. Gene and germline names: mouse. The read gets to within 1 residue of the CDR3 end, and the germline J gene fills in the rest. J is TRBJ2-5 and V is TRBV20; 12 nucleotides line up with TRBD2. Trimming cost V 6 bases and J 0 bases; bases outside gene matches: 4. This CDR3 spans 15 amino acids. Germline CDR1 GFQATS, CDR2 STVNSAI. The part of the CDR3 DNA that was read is TGTGGTGCGGGGGACTGGGGGGCGAACCAAGACACCCAGTAC. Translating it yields CGAGDWGANQDTQY. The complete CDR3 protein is CGAGDWGANQDTQYF.

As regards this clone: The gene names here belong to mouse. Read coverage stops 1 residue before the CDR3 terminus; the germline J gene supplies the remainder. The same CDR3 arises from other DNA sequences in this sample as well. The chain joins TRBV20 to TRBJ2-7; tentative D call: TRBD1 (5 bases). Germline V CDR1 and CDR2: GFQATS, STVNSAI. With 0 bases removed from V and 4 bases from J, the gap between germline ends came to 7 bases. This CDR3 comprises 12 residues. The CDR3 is CGAREGQYEQYF. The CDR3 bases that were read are TGTGGTGCTAGGGAAGGACAATATGAACAGTAC.

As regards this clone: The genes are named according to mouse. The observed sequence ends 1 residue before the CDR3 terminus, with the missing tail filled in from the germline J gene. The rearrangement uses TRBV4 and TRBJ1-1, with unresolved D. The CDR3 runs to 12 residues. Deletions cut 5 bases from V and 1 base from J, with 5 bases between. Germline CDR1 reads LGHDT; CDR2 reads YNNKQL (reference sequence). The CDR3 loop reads CASSNKNTEVFF. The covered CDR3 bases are TGTGCCAGCAGCAACAAAAACACAGAAGTCTTC.

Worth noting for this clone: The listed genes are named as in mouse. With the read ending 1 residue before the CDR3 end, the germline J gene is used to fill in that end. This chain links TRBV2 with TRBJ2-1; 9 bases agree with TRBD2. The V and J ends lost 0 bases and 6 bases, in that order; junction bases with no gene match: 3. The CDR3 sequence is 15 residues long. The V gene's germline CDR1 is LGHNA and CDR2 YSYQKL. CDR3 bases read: TGTGCCAGCAGCCAAGAACTGGGGGGATTTGCTGAGCAGTTC. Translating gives CASSQELGGFAEQF. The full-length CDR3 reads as CASSQELGGFAEQFF.

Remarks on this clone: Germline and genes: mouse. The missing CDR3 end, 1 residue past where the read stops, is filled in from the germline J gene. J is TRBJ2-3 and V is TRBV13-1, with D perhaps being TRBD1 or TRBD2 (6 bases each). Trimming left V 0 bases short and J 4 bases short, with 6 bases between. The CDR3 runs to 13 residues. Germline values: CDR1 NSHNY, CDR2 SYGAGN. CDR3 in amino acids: CASSDGGPETLYF. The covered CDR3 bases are TGTGCCAGCAGTGATGGGGGGCCAGAAACGCTGTAT.

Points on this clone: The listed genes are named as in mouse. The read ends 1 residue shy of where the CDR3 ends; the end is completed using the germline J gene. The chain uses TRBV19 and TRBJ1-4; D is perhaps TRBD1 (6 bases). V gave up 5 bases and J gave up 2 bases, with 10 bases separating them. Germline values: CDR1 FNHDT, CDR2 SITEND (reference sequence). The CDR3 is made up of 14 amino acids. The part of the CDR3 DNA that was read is TGTGCCAGCAGAACAGGGTTCTCCAACGAAAGATTATTT. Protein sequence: CASRTGFSNERLF. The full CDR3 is CASRTGFSNERLFF.

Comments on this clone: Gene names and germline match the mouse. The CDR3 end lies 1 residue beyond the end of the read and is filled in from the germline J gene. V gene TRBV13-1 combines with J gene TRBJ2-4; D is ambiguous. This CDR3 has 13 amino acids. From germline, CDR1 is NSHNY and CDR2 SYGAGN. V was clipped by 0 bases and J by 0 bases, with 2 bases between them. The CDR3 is CASSDASQNTLYF. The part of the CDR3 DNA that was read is TGTGCCAGCAGTGATGCTAGTCAAAACACCTTGTAC.

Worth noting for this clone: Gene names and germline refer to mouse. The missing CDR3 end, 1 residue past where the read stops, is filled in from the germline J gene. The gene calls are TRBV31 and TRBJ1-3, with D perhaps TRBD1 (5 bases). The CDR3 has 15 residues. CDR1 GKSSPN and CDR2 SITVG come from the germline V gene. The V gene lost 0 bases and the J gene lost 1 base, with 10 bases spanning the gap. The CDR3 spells CAWSLQGSSGNTLYF. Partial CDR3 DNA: TGTGCCTGGAGTCTGCAGGGTTCCTCTGGAAATACGCTCTAT.

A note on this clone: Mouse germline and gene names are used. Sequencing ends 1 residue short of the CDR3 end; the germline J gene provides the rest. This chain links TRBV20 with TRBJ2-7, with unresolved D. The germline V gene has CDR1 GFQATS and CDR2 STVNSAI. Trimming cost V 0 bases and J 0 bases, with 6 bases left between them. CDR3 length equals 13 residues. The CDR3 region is CGARDPLSYEQYF. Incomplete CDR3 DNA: TGTGGTGCTAGGGATCCCCTCTCCTATGAACAGTAC.

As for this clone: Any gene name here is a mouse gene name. The part of the CDR3 DNA that was read is TGTGCCAGCAGTGATCACAAAACCTATGAACAGTAC. Its translation is CASSDHKTYEQY. The CDR3 in full is CASSDHKTYEQYF. This sequence joins TRBV13-1 and TRBJ2-7; D is unresolved. The read terminates 1 residue before the CDR3 end, so the remaining end is supplied by the germline J gene. V shed 1 base and J shed 2 bases, with 7 bases lying between them. CDR3 length: 13 residues. Germline CDR1 and CDR2: NSHNY and SYGAGN.

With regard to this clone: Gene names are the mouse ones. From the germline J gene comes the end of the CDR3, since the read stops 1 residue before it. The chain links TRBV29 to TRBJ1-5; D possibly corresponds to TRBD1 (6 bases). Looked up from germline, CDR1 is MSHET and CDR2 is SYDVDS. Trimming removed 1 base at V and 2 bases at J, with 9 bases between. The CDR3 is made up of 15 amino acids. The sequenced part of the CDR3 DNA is TGTGCTAGCAGTTTATACCCAGGGGACAACCAGGCTCCGCTT. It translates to CASSLYPGDNQAPL. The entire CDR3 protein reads CASSLYPGDNQAPLF.

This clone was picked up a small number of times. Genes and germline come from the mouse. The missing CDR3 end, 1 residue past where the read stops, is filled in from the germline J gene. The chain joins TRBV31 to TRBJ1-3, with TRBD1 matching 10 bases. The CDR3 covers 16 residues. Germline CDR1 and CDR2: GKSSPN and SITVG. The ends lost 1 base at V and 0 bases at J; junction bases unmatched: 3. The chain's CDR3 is CAWSPDRGRSGNTLYF. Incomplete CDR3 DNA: TGTGCCTGGAGTCCTGACAGGGGGCGTTCTGGAAATACGCTCTAT.

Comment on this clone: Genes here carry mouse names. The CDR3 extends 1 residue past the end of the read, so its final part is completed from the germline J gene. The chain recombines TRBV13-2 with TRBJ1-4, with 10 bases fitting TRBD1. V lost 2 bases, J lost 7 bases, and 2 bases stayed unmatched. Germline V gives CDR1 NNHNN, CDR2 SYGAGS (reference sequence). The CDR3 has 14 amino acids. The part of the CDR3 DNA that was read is TGTGCCAGCGGTGAGACAGGGGGCTCCGAAAGATTATTT. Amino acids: CASGETGGSERLF. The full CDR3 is CASGETGGSERLFF.

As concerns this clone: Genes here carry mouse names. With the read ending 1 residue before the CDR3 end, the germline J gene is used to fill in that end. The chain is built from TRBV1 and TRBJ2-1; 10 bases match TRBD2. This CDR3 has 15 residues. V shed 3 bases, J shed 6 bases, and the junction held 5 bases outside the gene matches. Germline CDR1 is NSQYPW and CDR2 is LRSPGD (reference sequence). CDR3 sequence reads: CTCSAPGGALAEQFF. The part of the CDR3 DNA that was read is TGCACCTGCAGTGCCCCTGGGGGGGCGCTTGCTGAGCAGTTC.

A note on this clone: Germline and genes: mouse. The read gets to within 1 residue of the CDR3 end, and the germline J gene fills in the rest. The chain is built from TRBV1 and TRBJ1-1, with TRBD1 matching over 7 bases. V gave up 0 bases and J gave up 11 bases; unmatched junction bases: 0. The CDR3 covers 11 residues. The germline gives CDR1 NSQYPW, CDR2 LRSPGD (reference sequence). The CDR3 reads CTCSAETGVFF. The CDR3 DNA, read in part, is TGCACCTGCAGTGCAGAGACAGGGGTCTTC.

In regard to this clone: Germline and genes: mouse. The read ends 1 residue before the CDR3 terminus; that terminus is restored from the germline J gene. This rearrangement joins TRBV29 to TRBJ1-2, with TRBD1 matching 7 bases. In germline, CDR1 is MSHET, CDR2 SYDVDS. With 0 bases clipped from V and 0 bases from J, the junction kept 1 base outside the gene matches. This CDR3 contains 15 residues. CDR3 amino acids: CASSLSGTANSDYTF. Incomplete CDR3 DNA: TGTGCTAGCAGTTTATCTGGGACAGCAAACTCCGACTACACC.

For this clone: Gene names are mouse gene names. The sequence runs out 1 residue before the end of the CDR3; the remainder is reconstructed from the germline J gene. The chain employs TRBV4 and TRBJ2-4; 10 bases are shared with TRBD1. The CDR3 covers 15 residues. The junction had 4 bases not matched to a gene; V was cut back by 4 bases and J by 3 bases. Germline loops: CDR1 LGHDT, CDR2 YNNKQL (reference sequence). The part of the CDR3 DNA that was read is TGTGCCAGCAGCTTGGGACAGGGGAACCAAAACACCTTGTAC. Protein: CASSLGQGNQNTLY. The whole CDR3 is CASSLGQGNQNTLYF.

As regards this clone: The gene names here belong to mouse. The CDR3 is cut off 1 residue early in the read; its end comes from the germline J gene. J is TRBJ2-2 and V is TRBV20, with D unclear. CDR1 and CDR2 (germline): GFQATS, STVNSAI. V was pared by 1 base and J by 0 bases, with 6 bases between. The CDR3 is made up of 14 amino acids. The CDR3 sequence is CGARGQSNTGQLYF. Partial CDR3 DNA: TGTGGTGCTAGGGGCCAGTCAAACACCGGGCAGCTCTAC.

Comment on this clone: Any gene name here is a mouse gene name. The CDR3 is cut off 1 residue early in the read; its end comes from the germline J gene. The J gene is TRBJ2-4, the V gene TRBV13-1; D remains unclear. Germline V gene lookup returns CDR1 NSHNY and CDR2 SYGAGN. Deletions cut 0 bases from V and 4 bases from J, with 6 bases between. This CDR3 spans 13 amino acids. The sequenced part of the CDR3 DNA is TGTGCCAGCAGTGATGCAAAGAAAAACACCTTGTAC. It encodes CASSDAKKNTLY. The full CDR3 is CASSDAKKNTLYF.

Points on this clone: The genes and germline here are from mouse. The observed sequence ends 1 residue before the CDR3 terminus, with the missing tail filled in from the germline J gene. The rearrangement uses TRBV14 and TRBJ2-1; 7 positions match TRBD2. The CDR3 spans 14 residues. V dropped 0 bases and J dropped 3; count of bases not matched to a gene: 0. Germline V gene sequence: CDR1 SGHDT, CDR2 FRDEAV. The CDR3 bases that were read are TGTGCCAGCAGTTTCTGGGGGGGCTATGCTGAGCAGTTC. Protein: CASSFWGGYAEQF. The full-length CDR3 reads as CASSFWGGYAEQFF.

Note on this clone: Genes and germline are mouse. Incomplete CDR3 DNA: TGTGCCAGCAGCCAATCAGGGTCCTATAATTCGCCCCTCTAC. Protein sequence: CASSQSGSYNSPLY. The CDR3 in its entirety is CASSQSGSYNSPLYF. This chain connects TRBV5 to TRBJ1-6; D perhaps matches TRBD1 (5 bases). The read finishes 1 residue shy of the CDR3 end, and the germline J gene is used to complete it. TRBJ1-6 is classed as an ORF, of uncertain function. Germline V gene lookup returns CDR1 LGHNA and CDR2 YNLKQL (reference sequence). The CDR3 runs 15 residues. The ends were cut back, 2 bases at V and 1 base at J, with 6 bases in the middle.

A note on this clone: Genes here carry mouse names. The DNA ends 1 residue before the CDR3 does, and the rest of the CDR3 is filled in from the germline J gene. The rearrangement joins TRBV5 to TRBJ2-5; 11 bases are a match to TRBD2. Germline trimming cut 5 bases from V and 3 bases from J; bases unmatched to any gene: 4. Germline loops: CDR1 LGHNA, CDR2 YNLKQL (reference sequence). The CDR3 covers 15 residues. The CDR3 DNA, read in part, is TGTGCCAGCAGCGCCCGACTGGGGGGGCAAGACACCCAGTAC. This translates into CASSARLGGQDTQY. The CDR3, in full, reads CASSARLGGQDTQYF.